This record concerns one TCR beta chain sequence. The record originates from a study of blood T cell repertoires in COVID-19. TCRdb's copy holds only in-frame clones and misses some; the assay was immunoSEQ multiplex PCR. The repertoire has 20,000 to 25,000 clones, roughly 80% of them found once; the top ten carry approximately 60%. This clonotype was obtained from a woman older than 75 with acute or convalescent COVID-19. Sequenced input: peripheral blood.

The CDR3 region is CASSTDSYNEQFF. The CDR3 DNA follows: TGTGCCAGCAGTACGGACAGTTACAATGAGCAGTTCTTC. The chain recombines TRBV7-2 with TRBJ2-1; a weak D match, TRBD1 (6 bases). V shed 6 bases and J shed 4 bases, with 10 bases lying between them. Germline CDR1 and CDR2: SGHTA and FQGNSA. This CDR3 is 13 amino acids long.